One and the same sample provided the 24 T cell receptor beta chains below, sequenced in a study of blood T cell repertoires in COVID-19. Produced via immunoSEQ multiplex PCR; TCRdb's table is partial and in-frame only. The sample includes roughly 290,000 clones, around 90% seen only once; the top ten take approximately 6.8%. The specimen was peripheral blood. These receptors were taken from a woman in her 30s with COVID-19, enrolled during active disease.

This clone has just one count. The chain recombines TRBV5-1 with TRBJ2-2; 10 nucleotides line up with TRBD2. Germline V lookup: CDR1 SGHRS, CDR2 YFSETQ. V lost 3 bases, J lost 2 bases, and 4 bases stayed unmatched. This CDR3 comprises 16 residues. The chain's CDR3 is CASSSSGSLNTGELFF. Written as DNA, the CDR3 is TGCGCCAGCAGCTCTAGCGGGAGTCTCAACACCGGGGAGCTGTTTTTT.

This clone was detected only once. The rearrangement links TRBV4-2 to TRBJ1-3; D is unresolved. The germline V and J ends were trimmed by 4 bases and 4 bases, with 11 bases remaining between them. The germline V gene has CDR1 LGHNA and CDR2 YNFKEQ. CDR3 length: 14 residues. CDR3 sequence reads: CASSPRRAGNTIYF. DNA of the CDR3: TGTGCCAGCAGCCCCCGGAGGGCAGGAAACACCATATATTTT.

V is TRBV28 and J is TRBJ1-1, with D tentatively TRBD1 (5 bases). The V gene's germline CDR1 is MDHEN and CDR2 SYDVKM. V lost 7 bases to trimming and J lost 4 bases, with 16 bases between them. The CDR3 sequence is 14 residues long. The CDR3 coding sequence is TGTGCCAGCACAGTCGGCAGGGTGCGCACTGAAGCTTTCTTT. This gives the protein CASTVGRVRTEAFF.

This clone was seen a handful of times. V is TRBV30 and J is TRBJ2-2; perhaps TRBD1 as D (7 bases). Germline CDR1 reads GTSNPN; CDR2 reads SVGIG (reference sequence). The CDR3 length is 13 residues. The germline V and J ends were trimmed by 2 bases and 8 bases, with 12 bases remaining between them. Here the CDR3 reads CAWSHRGGGELFF. CDR3 sequence (DNA): TGTGCCTGGAGTCACAGGGGAGGAGGGGAGCTGTTTTTT.

The chain links TRBV6-5 to TRBJ1-2; possibly TRBD1 for D (5 bases). Germline values: CDR1 MNHEY, CDR2 SVGAGI. The length of the CDR3 is 12 residues. V was clipped by 7 bases and J by 7 bases, with 13 bases between them. The CDR3 nucleotides are TGTGCCAGCATGGGCAGGGTGGGTGGCTACACCTTC. Protein product: CASMGRVGGYTF.

This CDR3 is CASSSTETQYF. The CDR3 coding sequence is TGTGCCAGCAGTTCTACAGAGACCCAGTACTTC. The J gene is TRBJ2-5, the V gene TRBV6-5; D is unresolved. V lost 4 bases, J lost 4 bases, and 4 bases lay in between. The length of the CDR3 is 11 residues. CDR1 MNHEY and CDR2 SVGAGI come from the germline V gene.

The chain uses TRBV6-5 and TRBJ1-5, with D possibly matching TRBD1 (6 bases). The V and J ends lost 7 bases and 7 bases respectively, with 14 bases between them. Germline CDR1 MNHEY, CDR2 SVGAGI. This CDR3 comprises 13 residues. CDR3 in amino acids: CASIGRGQQPQHF. CDR3 nucleotide sequence: TGTGCCAGCATCGGAAGGGGACAACAGCCCCAGCATTTT.

This clone has ten or more counts. The V call is TRBV29-1, the J call TRBJ1-1; TRBD1 matches 7 bases. The CDR3 spans 13 residues. V lost 2 bases and J lost 3; bases outside the gene matches: 3. Per germline, CDR1 SQVTM and CDR2 ANQGSEA. CDR3 in amino acids: CSVEQGQDTEAFF. DNA for the CDR3: TGCAGCGTTGAACAAGGACAGGACACTGAAGCTTTCTTT.

The J gene is TRBJ2-1, the V gene TRBV11-1; D is unresolved. V was shortened by 3 bases and J by 7 bases, with 10 bases between the two germline ends. Germline values: CDR1 SGHAT, CDR2 FQDESV (reference sequence). The CDR3 sequence is 13 residues long. The DNA of the CDR3 is TGTGCCAGCAGCTTGAAGCCGAGTAATGAGCAGTTCTTC. Residues: CASSLKPSNEQFF.

The J gene is TRBJ2-7, the V gene TRBV5-1; 9 nucleotides agree with TRBD2. The CDR3 consists of 17 residues. The V and J ends lost 0 bases and 6 bases, in that order; junction bases with no gene match: 13. Germline V gives CDR1 SGHRS, CDR2 YFSETQ. The CDR3 coding sequence is TGCGCCAGCAGCTTGGGACTAGCGGCCTCACGCGACCTCGAGCAGTACTTC. Amino acid sequence: CASSLGLAASRDLEQYF.

The J gene is TRBJ2-1, the V gene TRBV27; 14 nucleotides match TRBD2. After removal of 3 bases from V and 10 bases from J, the junction contained 8 bases not matched to a gene. The CDR3 is 16 amino acids. The germline V gene has CDR1 MNHEY and CDR2 SMNVEV (reference sequence). The DNA of the CDR3 is TGTGCCAGCAGTTTTTCGACTAGCGGGAGGGCCTTAGAGCAGTTCTTC. It yields the protein CASSFSTSGRALEQFF.

The CDR3 DNA reads as TGTGCCAGCAGCTCCCAGGGACAGACCTACGAGCAGTACTTC. Residues: CASSSQGQTYEQYF. V gene TRBV7-8 combines with J gene TRBJ2-7; 7 bases are a match to TRBD1. The V segment lost 4 bases and the J segment 2 bases; nucleotides outside the gene matches: 5. The germline CDR1 and CDR2 sequences are SGHVS and FQNEAQ. The CDR3 totals 14 residues.

For the CDR3, the DNA is TGTGCCAGCAGCGTAGTCCCCACAAATTACGATACGCAGTATTTT. Translating it yields CASSVVPTNYDTQYF. J is TRBJ2-3 and V is TRBV9; unclear D gene. Trimming removed 0 bases at V and 6 bases at J, with 14 bases between. Per germline, CDR1 SGDLS and CDR2 YYNGEE. This CDR3 is built from 15 residues.

The chain combines TRBV19 with TRBJ2-1, with a possible D match to TRBD2 (6 bases). Trimming removed 6 bases from V and 4 bases from J, with 10 bases in between. CDR3 length: 13 residues. Germline-derived CDR1 and CDR2 are LNHDA and SQIVND (reference sequence). DNA of the CDR3: TGTGCCAGTAGAGCTAGCGTTTACAATGAGCAGTTCTTC. Translation: CASRASVYNEQFF.

The chain recombines TRBV30 with TRBJ2-5; 7 bases line up with TRBD1. Trimming took 3 bases from V and 5 from J; bases not matched to a gene: 3. The CDR3 sequence is 12 residues long. Germline V gene lookup returns CDR1 GTSNPN and CDR2 SVGIG (reference sequence). CDR3 sequence: CAWSLQGETQYF. The CDR3 DNA follows: TGTGCCTGGAGCTTACAGGGGGAGACCCAGTACTTC.

The chain uses TRBV7-9 and TRBJ2-1; 11 positions match TRBD2. Germline lookup yields CDR1 SEHNR and CDR2 FQNEAQ (reference sequence). The CDR3 length is 17 residues. V was clipped by 5 bases and J by 4 bases; unmatched bases: 10. CDR3 sequence (DNA): TGTGCCAGCAGCCCCGATGGACTAGCGGGCTCTTACAATGAGCAGTTCTTC. It codes for CASSPDGLAGSYNEQFF.

This chain connects TRBV4-1 to TRBJ1-6; 8 positions match TRBD1. This CDR3 has 13 amino acids. J was trimmed by 7 bases and V by 6 bases; bases with no gene match: 2. In germline, CDR1 is MGHRA, CDR2 YSYEKL. CDR3 sequence (DNA): TGCGCCAGCAGGAGGGACAGGAATTCACCCCTCCACTTT. Translation gives CASRRDRNSPLHF.

The genes are TRBV9 and TRBJ1-3, with 8 nucleotides matching TRBD1. Germline V gene sequence: CDR1 SGDLS, CDR2 YYNGEE. Trimming removed 0 bases from V and 3 bases from J; junction bases left unmatched: 11. The CDR3 totals 18 residues. This chain's CDR3 is CASSVATLGQGDGNTIYF. In nucleotides, the CDR3 is TGTGCCAGCAGCGTAGCTACCCTCGGACAGGGAGATGGAAACACCATATATTTT.

The V and J genes are TRBV7-2 and TRBJ1-5, with D possibly matching TRBD1 (6 bases). This CDR3 has 14 amino acids. Between the trimmed V and J ends, which lost 5 bases and 4 bases, there was a span of 12 bases. Germline V gene data show CDR1 as SGHTA and CDR2 as FQGNSA. The CDR3 is CASSPRTVNQPQHF. CDR3 coding DNA: TGTGCCAGCAGCCCACGGACAGTTAATCAGCCCCAGCATTTT.

This clone was found a few times. The rearrangement uses TRBV5-1 and TRBJ1-1; possibly TRBD1 for D (6 bases). Trimming cost V 3 bases and J 0 bases, with 18 bases left between them. The CDR3 extends over 17 amino acids. The germline V gene encodes CDR1 SGHRS and CDR2 YFSETQ. The DNA of the CDR3 is TGCGCCAGCAGCTCCCTCGCCCAGGGGCTCCTGAACACTGAAGCTTTCTTT. This gives the protein CASSSLAQGLLNTEAFF.

The rearrangement links TRBV19 to TRBJ2-2; 7 nucleotides align to TRBD1. The CDR3 runs 16 residues. Trimming cost V 6 bases and J 0 bases; bases outside gene matches: 7. Germline loops: CDR1 LNHDA, CDR2 SQIVND (reference sequence). This CDR3 is CASRKRQGANTGELFF. CDR3 coding DNA: TGTGCCAGTAGAAAAAGGCAGGGGGCGAACACCGGGGAGCTGTTTTTT.

The chain recombines TRBV30 with TRBJ1-2; 10 bases line up with TRBD1. V dropped 4 bases and J dropped 3; count of bases not matched to a gene: 14. Germline lookup yields CDR1 GTSNPN and CDR2 SVGIG (reference sequence). CDR3 length: 17 residues. In DNA, the CDR3 is TGTGCCTGGAACCCCGACAGGGGGCTGAGTTTCCACTATGGCTACACCTTC. Its protein product is CAWNPDRGLSFHYGYTF.

This clone was picked up one time. The chain carries TRBV19 and TRBJ1-5; D may be TRBD1 (5 bases). The CDR3 has 13 residues. Germline V gives CDR1 LNHDA, CDR2 SQIVND (reference sequence). V gave up 8 bases and J gave up 3 bases, with 11 bases separating them. This CDR3 reads CASEWGVNQPQHF. CDR3 in DNA: TGTGCCAGTGAATGGGGGGTCAATCAGCCCCAGCATTTT.

The rearrangement uses TRBV18 and TRBJ1-2, with D possibly being TRBD1 (6 bases). CDR1 and CDR2 (germline): KGHSH, LQKENI. CDR3 length: 14 amino acids. V was trimmed by 3 bases and J by 5 bases, leaving 13 bases between them. This chain's CDR3 is CASSPRDTFYGYTF. The CDR3 coding sequence is TGTGCCAGCTCACCCCGGGACACCTTTTATGGCTACACCTTC.